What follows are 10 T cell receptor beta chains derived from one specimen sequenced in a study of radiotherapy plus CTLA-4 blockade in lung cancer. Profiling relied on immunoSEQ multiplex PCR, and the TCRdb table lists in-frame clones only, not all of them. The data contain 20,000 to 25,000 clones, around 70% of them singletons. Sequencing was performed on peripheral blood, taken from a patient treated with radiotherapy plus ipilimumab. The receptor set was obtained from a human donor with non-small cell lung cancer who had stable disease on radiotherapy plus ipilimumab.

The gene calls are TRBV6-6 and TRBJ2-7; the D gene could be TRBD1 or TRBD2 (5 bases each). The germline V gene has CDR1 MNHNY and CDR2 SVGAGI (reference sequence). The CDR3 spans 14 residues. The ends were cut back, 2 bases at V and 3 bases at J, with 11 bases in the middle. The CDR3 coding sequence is TGTGCCAGCAGTTACAAATCAGGGAGCTACGAGCAGTACTTC. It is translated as CASSYKSGSYEQYF.

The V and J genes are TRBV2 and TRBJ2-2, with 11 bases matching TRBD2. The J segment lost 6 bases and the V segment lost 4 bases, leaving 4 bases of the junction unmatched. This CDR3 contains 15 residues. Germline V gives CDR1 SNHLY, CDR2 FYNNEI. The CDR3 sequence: CASSGSGRAPGELFF. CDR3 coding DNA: TGTGCCAGCAGTGGTAGCGGGAGGGCCCCCGGGGAGCTGTTTTTT.

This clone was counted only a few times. The CDR3: CSVLTSGSRETQYF. Here the CDR3 DNA reads TGCAGCGTCTTAACTAGCGGGAGCAGGGAGACCCAGTACTTC. The V and J genes are TRBV29-1 and TRBJ2-5; 11 bases agree with TRBD2. The V gene end was trimmed by 6 bases and the J gene end by 5 bases; junction bases not matched to a gene: 8. Germline assignment: CDR1 SQVTM and CDR2 ANQGSEA. The CDR3 runs to 14 residues.

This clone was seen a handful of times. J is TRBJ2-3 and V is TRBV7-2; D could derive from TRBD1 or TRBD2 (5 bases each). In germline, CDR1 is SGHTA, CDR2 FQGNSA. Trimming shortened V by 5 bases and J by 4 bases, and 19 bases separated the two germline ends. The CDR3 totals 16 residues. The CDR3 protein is CASSAGTVGPSDTQYF. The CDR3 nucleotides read TGTGCCAGCAGCGCCGGGACCGTCGGGCCCTCAGATACGCAGTATTTT. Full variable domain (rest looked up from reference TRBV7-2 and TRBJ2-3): GAGVSQSPSNKVTEKGKDVELRCDPISGHTALYWYRQSLGQGLEFLIYFQGNSAPDKSGLPSDRFSAERTGGSVSTLTIQRTQQEDSAVYLCASSAGTVGPSDTQYFGPGTRLTVL.

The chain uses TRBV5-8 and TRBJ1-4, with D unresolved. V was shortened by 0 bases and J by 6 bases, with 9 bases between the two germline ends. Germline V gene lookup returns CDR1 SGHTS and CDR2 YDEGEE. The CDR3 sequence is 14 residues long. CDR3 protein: CASSLGRIYEKLFF. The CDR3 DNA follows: TGTGCCAGCAGCTTGGGTCGGATATATGAAAAACTGTTTTTT.

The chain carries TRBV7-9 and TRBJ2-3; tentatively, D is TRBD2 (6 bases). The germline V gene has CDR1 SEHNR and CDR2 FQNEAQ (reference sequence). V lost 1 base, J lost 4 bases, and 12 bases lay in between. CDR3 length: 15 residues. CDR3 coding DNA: TGTGCCAGCAGCTTAGGATCGGGAGTCGCAGATACGCAGTATTTT. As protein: CASSLGSGVADTQYF.

The CDR3 protein is CASSRRGDYGYTF. Here the CDR3 DNA reads TGTGCCAGCAGCCGCCGAGGGGACTATGGCTACACCTTC. The J gene is TRBJ1-2, the V gene TRBV5-4; a weak D match, TRBD1 (5 bases). The CDR3 is 13 residues long. Trimming left V 4 bases short and J 3 bases short, with 10 bases between. Germline loops: CDR1 SGHNT, CDR2 YYREEE (reference sequence).

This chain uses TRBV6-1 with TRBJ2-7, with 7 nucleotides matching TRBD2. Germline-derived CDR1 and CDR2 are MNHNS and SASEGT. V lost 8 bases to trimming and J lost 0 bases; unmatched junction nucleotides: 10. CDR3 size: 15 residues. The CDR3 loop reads CASERELGASYEQYF. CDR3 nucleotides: TGTGCCAGCGAGCGGGAACTAGGGGCCTCCTACGAGCAGTACTTC.

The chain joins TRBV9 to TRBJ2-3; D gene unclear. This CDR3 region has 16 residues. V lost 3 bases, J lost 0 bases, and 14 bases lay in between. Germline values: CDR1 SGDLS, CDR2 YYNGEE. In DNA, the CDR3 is TGTGCCAGCAGCGCAGACCGGTTTGCTAGCACAGATACGCAGTATTTT. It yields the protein CASSADRFASTDTQYF.

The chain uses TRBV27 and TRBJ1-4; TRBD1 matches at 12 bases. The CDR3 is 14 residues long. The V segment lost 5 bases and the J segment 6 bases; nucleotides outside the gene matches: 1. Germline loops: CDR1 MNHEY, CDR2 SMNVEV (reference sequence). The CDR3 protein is CASSRDRGHEKLFF. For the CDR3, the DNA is TGTGCCAGCAGTCGGGACAGGGGGCATGAAAAACTGTTTTTT.